The rows below give T cell receptor beta chains drawn from one sample of a study of shared clonotypes between healthy human individuals. TCRdb's copy holds only in-frame clones and misses some; the assay was immunoSEQ multiplex PCR. This table has a few million clones, 80% to 95% appearing once. The source material was naive CD4+ T cells from PBMCs. The source is a man between 18 and 29 years old in good health. Some clones in this sample may be carry-over from other donors' samples. The CDR3 runs from the conserved cysteine through the conserved F or W. The D gene is left open where the match is weak. Rows may omit the clone size; those that give it use once, few, many or a size class.

J gene	D gene	V gene	clone size	CDR3 protein	CDR3 DNA
TRBJ1-2	-	TRBV5-1	-	CASSLRLTDRYGYTF	TGCGCCAGCAGCCTCCGATTGACAGACAGATATGGCTACACCTTC
TRBJ1-5	-	TRBV5-1	once	CASRLGDPGSNQPQHF	TGCGCCAGCAGGTTAGGGGACCCCGGGAGCAATCAGCCCCAGCATTTT
TRBJ2-7	-	TRBV10-3	-	CAISGSGASYEQYF	TGTGCCATCAGTGGATCGGGTGCTTCCTACGAGCAGTACTTC
TRBJ2-7	-	TRBV19	-	CASSIGGLAGATYEQYF	TGTGCCAGTAGTATAGGTGGGCTGGCAGGCGCCACGTACGAGCAGTACTTC
TRBJ1-4	-	TRBV7-9	-	CASSPPRGRATNEKLFF	TGTGCCAGCAGCCCCCCCCGCGGGCGTGCAACTAATGAAAAACTGTTTTTT
TRBJ2-2	TRBD1	TRBV18	once	CASSPTGTGWTGELFF	TGTGCCAGCTCACCAACTGGGACAGGGTGGACCGGGGAGCTGTTTTTT
TRBJ1-1	-	TRBV6-1	-	CASSEAGGAGAEAFF	TGTGCCAGCAGTGAAGCGGGTGGAGCAGGGGCTGAAGCTTTCTTT
TRBJ2-5	-	TRBV9	-	CASSVGIRGGETQYF	TGTGCCAGCAGCGTAGGAATCCGAGGTGGAGAGACCCAGTACTTC
TRBJ2-7	TRBD2	TRBV7-9	once	CASSLDSLADGYSYEQYF	TGTGCCAGCAGCTTAGATAGCCTAGCGGACGGATACTCCTACGAGCAGTACTTC
TRBJ2-7	TRBD2	TRBV5-1	-	CASTGTSGSYEQYF	TGCGCCAGCACTGGGACTAGCGGTTCCTACGAGCAGTACTTC
TRBJ2-5	-	TRBV7-2	few	CASSLAQKETQYF	TGTGCCAGCAGCTTAGCGCAGAAAGAGACCCAGTACTTC
TRBJ2-4	-	TRBV5-1	-	CASSSGQLENIQYF	TGCGCCAGCAGTTCGGGCCAGCTGGAAAACATTCAGTACTTC
TRBJ1-5	-	TRBV6-6	once	CASCRGVGGNQPQHF	TGTGCCAGCTGCCGGGGGGTGGGAGGCAATCAGCCCCAGCATTTT
TRBJ2-5	-	TRBV28	-	CASSLMQGQETQYF	TGTGCCAGCAGTTTAATGCAGGGGCAAGAGACCCAGTACTTC
TRBJ2-7	-	TRBV2	-	CASSMGRDSYEQYF	TGTGCCAGCAGCATGGGCAGGGATTCCTACGAGCAGTACTTC
TRBJ2-1	TRBD2	TRBV6-5	-	CASSLGLAGVGEQFF	TGTGCCAGCAGTCTGGGACTAGCGGGAGTAGGGGAGCAGTTCTTC
TRBJ2-5	-	TRBV11-2	-	CASSWDLWEAETQYF	TGTGCCAGCAGCTGGGACCTGTGGGAGGCAGAGACCCAGTACTTC
TRBJ2-2	-	TRBV7-7	-	CASSLALSAANTGELFF	TGTGCCAGCAGCTTAGCGCTAAGTGCAGCGAACACCGGGGAGCTGTTTTTT
TRBJ1-5	-	TRBV5-8	-	CASSSRTANQPQHF	TGTGCCAGCAGCTCCAGGACCGCCAATCAGCCCCAGCATTTT
TRBJ2-3	TRBD2	TRBV10-3	-	CAISAGTSAPSTDTQYF	TGTGCCATCAGTGCCGGGACTAGCGCTCCTAGCACAGATACGCAGTATTTT
TRBJ2-7	-	TRBV28	-	CASSLPPTGQQYF	TGTGCCAGCAGTTTACCCCCGACTGGACAGCAGTACTTC
TRBJ2-1	TRBD2	TRBV27	-	CASGSGRSYNEQFF	TGTGCCAGCGGTAGCGGGCGCTCCTACAATGAGCAGTTCTTC
TRBJ1-4	TRBD1	TRBV4-1	-	CASSPGDRRRDEKLFF	TGCGCCAGCAGCCCAGGGGACAGACGGAGGGATGAAAAACTGTTTTTT
TRBJ2-7	-	TRBV20-1	-	CSAMGSYEQYF	TGCAGTGCTATGGGGTCCTACGAGCAGTACTTC
TRBJ2-4	-	TRBV15	-	CATSRDSGIQYF	TGTGCCACCAGCAGAGATTCCGGCATTCAGTACTTC
TRBJ2-5	-	TRBV25-1	-	CASSPEETQYF	TGTGCCAGCAGCCCCGAGGAGACCCAGTACTTC
TRBJ1-5	-	TRBV27	-	CASSPEINPYSNQPQHF	TGTGCCAGCAGTCCAGAAATAAACCCCTATAGCAATCAGCCCCAGCATTTT
TRBJ2-3	-	TRBV7-3	-	CASSQIVQDTQYF	TGTGCCAGCAGCCAAATAGTCCAAGATACGCAGTATTTT
TRBJ2-7	-	TRBV5-1	-	CASSFSPPYEQYF	TGCGCCAGCAGCTTTTCTCCTCCCTACGAGCAGTACTTC
TRBJ1-5	TRBD1	TRBV7-6	-	CASSLTGGDYQPQHF	TGTGCCAGCAGCTTAACAGGGGGCGATTATCAGCCCCAGCATTTT
TRBJ1-3	-	TRBV7-9	-	CASSSPLYSGNTIYF	TGTGCCAGCAGCTCCCCGTTATACTCTGGAAACACCATATATTTT
TRBJ2-1	TRBD1	TRBV9	-	CASSVEGTGYNEQFF	TGTGCCAGCAGCGTAGAGGGGACAGGATACAATGAGCAGTTCTTC
TRBJ1-1	-	TRBV15	few	CATSNERANTEAFF	TGTGCCACCAGCAACGAACGGGCGAACACTGAAGCTTTCTTT
TRBJ2-1	-	TRBV18	-	CASSRSVSGKSSYNEQFF	TGTGCCAGCTCACGGAGTGTGAGCGGTAAGAGCTCCTACAATGAGCAGTTCTTC
TRBJ2-1	TRBD2	TRBV7-2	-	CASRRGRAIYNEQFF	TGTGCCAGCAGGCGCGGGAGGGCCATTTACAATGAGCAGTTCTTC
TRBJ2-1	-	TRBV28	-	CASSQLGGPNYNEQFF	TGTGCCAGCAGTCAACTCGGGGGGCCGAACTACAATGAGCAGTTCTTC
TRBJ1-2	TRBD1	TRBV14	-	CASSLRGTGWTGYTF	TGTGCCAGCAGTCTACGAGGGACAGGGTGGACTGGCTACACCTTC
TRBJ2-5	-	TRBV27	-	CASGSFGQPEETQYF	TGTGCCAGCGGCTCCTTCGGACAGCCTGAAGAGACCCAGTACTTC
TRBJ2-7	TRBD2	TRBV19	few	CASSSGRAYEQYF	TGTGCCAGTAGTAGCGGGAGGGCCTACGAGCAGTACTTC
TRBJ2-7	-	TRBV20-1	-	CSAGGRHEQYF	TGCAGTGCGGGAGGCCGTCACGAGCAGTACTTC
TRBJ1-1	-	TRBV7-9	few	CASSLAGDTEAFF	TGTGCCAGCAGCTTAGCAGGCGACACTGAAGCTTTCTTT
TRBJ1-5	-	TRBV19	-	CASSRNTQGTYSNQPQHF	TGTGCCAGTAGTAGGAACACCCAGGGGACCTATAGCAATCAGCCCCAGCATTTT
TRBJ1-1	-	TRBV28	-	CASRLNSEAFF	TGTGCCAGCAGGTTGAATAGTGAAGCTTTCTTT
TRBJ2-5	TRBD1	TRBV5-1	once	CASSLAGQGEQETQYF	TGCGCCAGCAGCTTGGCCGGACAGGGGGAACAAGAGACCCAGTACTTC
TRBJ2-7	TRBD1	TRBV5-4	-	CASSLNRGYEQYF	TGTGCCAGCAGCTTGAACAGGGGTTACGAGCAGTACTTC
TRBJ2-5	-	TRBV7-2	-	CASTTAPAGFLETQYF	TGTGCCAGTACCACGGCGCCGGCCGGCTTCTTGGAGACCCAGTACTTC
TRBJ2-7	TRBD1	TRBV14	once	CASRMTGQVYEQYF	TGTGCCAGCAGGATGACAGGGCAGGTCTACGAGCAGTACTTC
TRBJ2-5	-	TRBV14	-	CASSPRASQETQYF	TGTGCCAGCAGTCCACGGGCGTCGCAAGAGACCCAGTACTTC
TRBJ2-1	TRBD2	TRBV7-6	-	CASSSLAVSSYNEQFF	TGTGCCAGCAGCTCACTAGCGGTCAGCTCCTACAATGAGCAGTTCTTC
TRBJ2-1	TRBD2	TRBV27	-	CASTTSGRPYEQFF	TGTGCCAGCACTACTAGCGGGAGGCCTTATGAGCAGTTCTTC
TRBJ1-2	-	TRBV7-9	-	CASSYWPQGYGYTF	TGTGCCAGCAGCTACTGGCCACAGGGCTATGGCTACACCTTC
TRBJ2-7	TRBD1	TRBV5-6	-	CASSVGTGVYEQYF	TGTGCCAGCAGCGTAGGGACAGGGGTCTACGAGCAGTACTTC
TRBJ2-2	-	TRBV6-6	-	CASTRRGTNTGELFF	TGTGCCAGCACCCGCCGAGGGACCAACACCGGGGAGCTGTTTTTT
TRBJ1-1	-	TRBV5-1	-	CASSLMGYEAFF	TGCGCCAGCAGCTTGATGGGCTATGAAGCTTTCTTT